Presented here are 24 T cell receptor beta chains from one specimen sequenced in a study of CD8 T cells in Susac syndrome. The RNA input was roughly 0.45 to 1 ug, and it was reverse transcribed with random hexamers. TCRdb re-called the immunoSEQ multiplex PCR reads with MiXCR, one entry per CDR3 protein. The sample has some 68,000 distinct CDR3 sequences, 93% seen once; the top ten hold around 0.15%. The sequencing sample was made of CD4+ T cells from PBMCs. The receptors derive from a human donor with Susac syndrome.

The chain uses TRBV6-2 or TRBV6-3 and TRBJ2-1; D unresolved. The CDR3 totals 11 residues. Germline CDR1 reads MNHEY; CDR2 reads SVGEGT. V lost 5 bases to trimming and J lost 8 bases, with 7 bases between them. CDR3 loop: CASSQADEQFF. CDR3 coding DNA: TGTGCCAGCAGTCAGGCCGATGAGCAGTTCTTC.

The J gene is TRBJ2-3, the V gene TRBV24-1; 7 nucleotides agree with TRBD2. With 9 bases clipped from V and 2 bases from J, the junction kept 4 bases outside the gene matches. Germline lookup yields CDR1 KGHDR and CDR2 SFDVKD. The CDR3 extends over 13 amino acids. The CDR3 nucleotides read TGTGCCACCGGGAGGGGCGTCACAGATACGCAGTATTTT. It is translated as CATGRGVTDTQYF.

This clonotype showed up just once. The rearrangement uses TRBV7-2 and TRBJ2-5; TRBD2 might be the D (5 bases). CDR3 length equals 15 residues. Trimming shortened V by 3 bases and J by 2 bases, and 13 bases separated the two germline ends. Germline V gene sequence: CDR1 SGHTA, CDR2 FQGNSA. CDR3 residues: CASSFLGSLQETQYF. The CDR3 DNA sequence: TGTGCCAGCAGCTTTCTGGGGAGCCTACAAGAGACCCAGTACTTC.

The chain employs TRBV9 and TRBJ1-6; TRBD1 might be the D (5 bases). The germline V gene has CDR1 SGDLS and CDR2 YYNGEE. This CDR3 spans 14 amino acids. V lost 3 bases to trimming and J lost 7 bases, with 11 bases between them. CDR3: CASSAGQVNSPLHF. DNA for the CDR3: TGTGCCAGCAGCGCTGGACAAGTAAATTCACCCCTCCACTTT.

This clonotype was counted once. The chain couples TRBV19 to TRBJ1-6; weak D call: TRBD1 (5 bases). This CDR3 region has 15 residues. V lost 3 bases to trimming and J lost 6 bases, with 12 bases between them. Looked up from germline, CDR1 is LNHDA and CDR2 is SQIVND (reference sequence). The CDR3 loop is CASSIFGQINSPLHF. CDR3 in DNA: TGTGCCAGTAGTATTTTCGGACAAATTAATTCACCCCTCCACTTT.

The V and J genes are TRBV12-5 and TRBJ2-5; possibly TRBD2 for D (7 bases). The J call could be wrong; TRBJ2-1 is a better fit for the DNA end. The germline V gene encodes CDR1 LGHNT and CDR2 FRNRAP. This CDR3 has 14 residues. In DNA, the CDR3 is TGTGCTAGTGCCCGGGGAGGGACACTCCGGGTCCAGTTCTTC. Its translation is CASARGGTLRVQFF.

The chain combines TRBV28 with TRBJ1-1; D not certain. This CDR3 region has 14 residues. V was trimmed by 6 bases and J by 0 bases, leaving 11 bases between them. Germline values: CDR1 MDHEN, CDR2 SYDVKM. The CDR3 spells CASRRTAMNTEAFF. The CDR3 DNA is TGTGCCAGCAGGCGGACGGCTATGAACACTGAAGCTTTCTTT.

The chain combines TRBV20-1 with TRBJ2-4; TRBD2 matches 7 bases. Germline trimming cut 6 bases from V and 10 bases from J; bases unmatched to any gene: 18. The length of the CDR3 is 15 residues. Germline CDR1 DFQATT, CDR2 SNEGSKA (reference sequence). The DNA for the CDR3 is TGCAGTGCCTCAGAGGCAGGGAGGGACTTTCGAATTCAGTACTTC. Protein: CSASEAGRDFRIQYF.

This rearrangement joins TRBV7-9 to TRBJ1-3; D gene unclear. Germline lookup yields CDR1 SEHNR and CDR2 FQNEAQ (reference sequence). The V and J ends lost 5 bases and 1 base respectively, with 3 bases between them. The CDR3 runs to 12 residues. This CDR3 is CASSRSGNTIYF. The CDR3 DNA reads as TGTGCCAGCAGCCGTTCTGGAAACACCATATATTTT. The whole variable domain, filled in from reference TRBV7-9 and TRBJ1-3, reads DTGVSQNPRHKITKRGQNVTFRCDPISEHNRLYWYRQTLGQGPEFLTYFQNEAQLEKSRLLSDRFSAERPKGSFSTLEIQRTEQGDSAMYLCASSRSGNTIYFGEGSWLTVV.

V is TRBV15 and J is TRBJ1-1; D gene unclear. Germline assignment: CDR1 LNHNV and CDR2 YYDKDF (reference sequence). V was shortened by 2 bases and J by 0 bases, with 16 bases between the two germline ends. This CDR3 is built from 17 residues. CDR3 sequence: CATSRQPTLRVNTEAFF. The CDR3 DNA is TGTGCCACCAGCAGACAACCGACGCTGAGGGTGAACACTGAAGCTTTCTTT.

CDR3 coding DNA: TGCAGTGCCAGGGGTAACGGTCCCCAGCATTTT. Translating gives CSARGNGPQHF. The genes are TRBV20-1 and TRBJ1-5; TRBD1 is a possible D gene (6 bases). The V gene lost 6 bases and the J gene lost 10 bases, with 13 bases spanning the gap. Germline CDR1 and CDR2: DFQATT and SNEGSKA (reference sequence). This CDR3 is built from 11 residues.

This chain joins TRBV28 and TRBJ2-1, with D possibly being TRBD2 (6 bases). Trimming cost V 2 bases and J 3 bases, with 11 bases left between them. The CDR3 runs to 15 residues. Germline lookup yields CDR1 MDHEN and CDR2 SYDVKM. For the CDR3, the DNA is TGTGCCAGCAGTTTAGGGACTTATTTCTACAATGAGCAGTTCTTC. It is translated as CASSLGTYFYNEQFF.

This chain connects TRBV6-6 to TRBJ2-3; 9 bases line up with TRBD2. V lost 6 bases and J lost 7; bases outside the gene matches: 11. Germline CDR1 MNHNY, CDR2 SVGAGI (reference sequence). The CDR3 has 15 amino acids. CDR3 in DNA: TGTGCCAGCAGCTCACTGGCGGGGGGGCCATATACGCAGTATTTT. Translation: CASSSLAGGPYTQYF.

This chain links TRBV24-1 with TRBJ2-3, with D perhaps TRBD2 (5 bases). Germline CDR1 and CDR2: KGHDR and SFDVKD. The V end was cut by 3 bases, the J end by 1 base, with 16 bases between. The CDR3 extends over 17 amino acids. CDR3 residues: CATSDGVKGRGTDTQYF. The DNA of the CDR3 is TGTGCCACCAGTGATGGGGTCAAAGGGCGGGGCACAGATACGCAGTATTTT.

The chain joins TRBV19 to TRBJ2-6; TRBD1 matches 7 bases. The trim removed 4 bases at V and 4 bases at J, leaving 7 bases unmatched. The CDR3 loop spans 16 amino acids. Germline CDR1 LNHDA, CDR2 SQIVND (reference sequence). CDR3 in amino acids: CASSNPGTAGANVLTF. CDR3 DNA: TGTGCCAGTAGTAACCCCGGGACAGCCGGGGCCAACGTCCTGACTTTC. Filled out from reference TRBV19 and TRBJ2-6, the complete variable domain reads DGGITQSPKYLFRKEGQNVTLSCEQNLNHDAMYWYRQDPGQGLRLIYYSQIVNDFQKGDIAEGYSVSREKKESFPLTVTSAQKNPTAFYLCASSNPGTAGANVLTFGAGSRLTVL.

This chain connects TRBV6-2 or TRBV6-3 to TRBJ1-1, with 7 bases matching TRBD1. After removal of 6 bases from V and 13 bases from J, the junction contained 14 bases not matched to a gene. This CDR3 comprises 13 residues. The germline V gene encodes CDR1 MNHEY and CDR2 SVGEGT. In DNA form, the CDR3 reads TGTGCCAGCAGCTACAGGGGCGGCTACGCGGTTTTCTTT. Translated: CASSYRGGYAVFF.

The chain employs TRBV20-1 and TRBJ2-4; TRBD2 aligns across 7 bases. This CDR3 region has 15 residues. Germline values: CDR1 DFQATT, CDR2 SNEGSKA (reference sequence). V trimming: 3 bases; J trimming: 4 bases; junction bases outside the gene matches: 9. CDR3 bases: TGCAGTGCTAGCCTTGGTCAAGCGGGGAAAAACATTCAGTACTTC. The encoded protein is CSASLGQAGKNIQYF.

This chain uses TRBV12-3 or TRBV12-4 with TRBJ1-2; 8 nucleotides line up with TRBD1. V shed 6 bases and J 4 bases; nucleotides not matched to a gene: 7. CDR3 length equals 14 residues. Written as DNA, the CDR3 is TGTGCCAGCAGCCCCCGGACAGGGAGCTATGGCTACACCTTC. It translates to CASSPRTGSYGYTF.

The gene calls are TRBV5-1 and TRBJ1-1; D unresolved. Germline loops: CDR1 SGHRS, CDR2 YFSETQ. CDR3 length equals 12 residues. The ends were cut back, 6 bases at V and 4 bases at J, with 10 bases in the middle. The CDR3 DNA reads as TGCGCCAGCATGGTCCCAGGCACTGAAGCTTTCTTT. Protein: CASMVPGTEAFF.

The rearrangement joins TRBV18 to TRBJ2-7; weak D call: TRBD1 (5 bases). The germline V and J ends were trimmed by 0 bases and 5 bases, with 11 bases remaining between them. The CDR3 is 14 residues long. The V gene's germline CDR1 is KGHSH and CDR2 LQKENI. CDR3 in DNA: TGTGCCAGCTCACCACCGGGCAGGGCCCACGAGCAGTACTTC. It specifies CASSPPGRAHEQYF.

This clonotype was observed a single time. The J gene is TRBJ2-1, the V gene TRBV7-6, with TRBD2 matching 9 bases. There are 15 residues in the CDR3. CDR1 and CDR2 from the germline V gene are SGHVS and FNYEAQ. V lost 5 bases and J lost 7; bases outside the gene matches: 9. CDR3 sequence (DNA): TGTGCCAGCAGCGCCATCGCGGGGGGGCCTAATGAGCAGTTCTTC. This sequence encodes CASSAIAGGPNEQFF.

The V call is TRBV20-1, the J call TRBJ2-2; D unclear. The germline V gene encodes CDR1 DFQATT and CDR2 SNEGSKA (reference sequence). Trimming took 0 bases from V and 6 from J, leaving 8 bases between them. The CDR3 runs 13 residues. The CDR3 DNA reads as TGCAGTGCTAGAGATCGTAGCCCCGGGGAGCTGTTTTTT. Translated: CSARDRSPGELFF.

This chain joins TRBV20-1 and TRBJ2-3; 8 bases are shared with TRBD2. V lost 3 bases to trimming and J lost 1 base; unmatched junction nucleotides: 12. Germline CDR1 DFQATT, CDR2 SNEGSKA (reference sequence). The CDR3 loop spans 17 amino acids. In DNA form, the CDR3 reads TGCAGTGCTAGCGGGAGGCTCTTGCGGGGGGGCACAGATACGCAGTATTTT. Protein product: CSASGRLLRGGTDTQYF.

The chain combines TRBV28 with TRBJ2-7; D perhaps matches TRBD1 (6 bases). V dropped 2 bases and J dropped 6 bases, with 17 bases sitting between them. Germline V gene sequence: CDR1 MDHEN, CDR2 SYDVKM. The CDR3 sequence is 15 residues long. The CDR3 DNA follows: TGTGCCAGCAGTTTAAGGAGGCCGGCAGGGGCCGAGCAGTACTTC. Its protein product is CASSLRRPAGAEQYF.